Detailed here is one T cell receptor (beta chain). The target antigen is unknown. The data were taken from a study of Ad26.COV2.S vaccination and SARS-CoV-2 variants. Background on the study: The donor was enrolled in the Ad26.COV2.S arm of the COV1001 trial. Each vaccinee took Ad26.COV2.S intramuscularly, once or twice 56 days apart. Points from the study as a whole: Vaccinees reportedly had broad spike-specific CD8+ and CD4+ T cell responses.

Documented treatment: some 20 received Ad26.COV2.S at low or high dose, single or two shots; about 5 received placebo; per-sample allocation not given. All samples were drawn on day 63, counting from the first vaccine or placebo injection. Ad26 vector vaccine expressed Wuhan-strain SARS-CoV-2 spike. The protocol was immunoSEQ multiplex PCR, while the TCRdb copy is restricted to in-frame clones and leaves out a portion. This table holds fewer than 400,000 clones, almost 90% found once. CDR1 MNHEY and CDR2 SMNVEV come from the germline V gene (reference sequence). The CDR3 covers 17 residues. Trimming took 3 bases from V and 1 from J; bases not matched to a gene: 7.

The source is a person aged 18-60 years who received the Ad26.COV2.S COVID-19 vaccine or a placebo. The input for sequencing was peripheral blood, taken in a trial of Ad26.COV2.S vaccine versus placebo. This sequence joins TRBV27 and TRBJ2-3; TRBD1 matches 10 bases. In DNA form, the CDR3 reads TGTGCCAGCAGTTTGCCGATTGGGACAGGGGGCACAGATACGCAGTATTTT. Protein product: CASSLPIGTGGTDTQYF.